The T cell receptor (beta chain) under discussion was sequenced for a study of blood T cell repertoires in COVID-19. The V gene's germline CDR1 is SGHRS and CDR2 YFSETQ. The CDR3 is 14 amino acids. The germline V and J ends were trimmed by 0 bases and 4 bases, with 7 bases remaining between them. This clone was found a few times. Produced via immunoSEQ multiplex PCR; TCRdb's table is partial and in-frame only. This sample has 25,000 to 35,000 clones, with more than 90% found just once. The rearrangement joins TRBV5-1 to TRBJ2-2; no clear D gene. The source material was peripheral blood. This receptor was taken from a man aged 70-80 years with active or convalescent COVID-19. This CDR3 reads CASSLGQSTGELFF. DNA of the CDR3: TGCGCCAGCAGCTTGGGACAAAGCACCGGGGAGCTGTTTTTT.